One sample yielded the 14 T cell receptor beta chains listed below, sequenced in a study of OX40 agonist ivuxolimab in advanced cancers. Clones were sequenced by immunoSEQ multiplex PCR, and TCRdb holds only the in-frame ones, with some missing. Of approximately 90,000 clones in the sample, roughly 90% were seen once. This specimen was CD4+ or CD8+ T cells sorted from blood, taken in a trial of the OX40 agonist ivuxolimab. The receptors were gathered from an adult with an advanced solid tumor such as melanoma, head and neck, liver or kidney cancer.

V gene TRBV11-2 combines with J gene TRBJ2-1; D is ambiguous. The V gene's germline CDR1 is SGHAT and CDR2 FQNNGV. Deletions cut 1 base from V and 5 bases from J, with 6 bases between. The CDR3 has 13 residues. CDR3 in DNA: TGTGCCAGCAGCTTAGTCGGTAACAATGAGCAGTTCTTC. Translated: CASSLVGNNEQFF. The full variable domain, in which reference TRBV11-2 and TRBJ2-1 provide the parts outside the CDR3, is EAGVAQSPRYKIIEKRQSVAFWCNPISGHATLYWYQQILGQGPKLLIQFQNNGVVDDSQLPKDRFSAERLKGVDSTLKIQPAKLEDSAVYLCASSLVGNNEQFFGPGTRLTVL.

This clone was picked up a small number of times. The gene calls are TRBV30 and TRBJ1-1; perhaps TRBD1 as D (6 bases). Germline V gives CDR1 GTSNPN, CDR2 SVGIG (reference sequence). Trimming took off 8 bases at V and 1 base at J, with 8 bases between the two ends. The CDR3 is made up of 11 amino acids. CDR3 protein: CAGGGNTEAFF. DNA of the CDR3: TGTGCCGGGGGCGGGAACACTGAAGCTTTCTTT.

The CDR3 reads CSVETGVNSPLHF. The DNA of the CDR3 is TGCAGCGTTGAAACAGGGGTGAATTCACCCCTCCACTTT. This sequence joins TRBV29-1 and TRBJ1-6; 7 positions agree with TRBD1. CDR1 is SQVTM, CDR2 ANQGSEA, per germline. Losses at the gene ends were 2 bases for V and 7 bases for J; bases not matched to a gene: 2. The CDR3 totals 13 residues.

The rearrangement joins TRBV5-8 to TRBJ1-5; 8 bases fit TRBD1. The CDR3 length is 15 residues. The J segment lost 5 bases and the V segment lost 2 bases, leaving 6 bases of the junction unmatched. Germline V lookup: CDR1 SGHTS, CDR2 YDEGEE. The CDR3 bases are TGTGCCAGCAGCTTCCATCGACAGGGGTATCAGCCCCAGCATTTT. Translating it yields CASSFHRQGYQPQHF.

The V gene is TRBV9, the J gene TRBJ2-1; 7 bases line up with TRBD1. CDR3 size: 15 residues. V shed 0 bases and J 6 bases; nucleotides not matched to a gene: 6. Germline loops: CDR1 SGDLS, CDR2 YYNGEE. The CDR3 loop reads CASSVGQGYGNEQFF. CDR3 nucleotides: TGTGCCAGCAGCGTAGGACAGGGATACGGCAATGAGCAGTTCTTC.

The chain uses TRBV9 and TRBJ2-5; D is uncertain. In germline, CDR1 is SGDLS, CDR2 YYNGEE. The CDR3 has 15 residues. Between the trimmed V and J ends, which lost 0 bases and 6 bases, there was a span of 15 bases. The CDR3 here is CASSVDPSVPQTQYF. CDR3 DNA sequence: TGTGCCAGCAGCGTAGATCCCTCCGTGCCGCAGACCCAGTACTTC.

This chain links TRBV10-3 with TRBJ1-2; D may be TRBD1 (5 bases). The V gene's germline CDR1 is ENHRY and CDR2 SYGVKD. This CDR3 spans 13 amino acids. The V end was cut by 8 bases, the J end by 3 bases, with 13 bases between. CDR3 amino acids: CAISPGLDYGYTF. CDR3 nucleotide sequence: TGTGCCATCTCGCCAGGGTTGGACTATGGCTACACCTTC.

This rearrangement joins TRBV25-1 to TRBJ1-1, with D perhaps matching TRBD1 (5 bases). V lost 6 bases and J 1 base, leaving 12 bases between the germline ends. The CDR3 contains 14 residues. Germline CDR1 is MGHDK and CDR2 is SYGVNS. In DNA form, the CDR3 reads TGTGCCAGCAGAAAGACAGCCGAGAACACTGAAGCTTTCTTT. Translating it yields CASRKTAENTEAFF.

Worth noting for this clone: An end of the junction differs from the germline gene, which may be a read error. This sequence joins TRBV6-4 and TRBJ1-4, with D possibly being TRBD1 (6 bases). CDR1 is MRHNA, CDR2 SNTAGT, per germline. The CDR3 runs to 13 residues. As DNA, the CDR3 is TGTGCCAGCAGTTCCAATACAGGGACACCCCTGGTTTTT. Translation gives CASSSNTGTPLVF.

This clone was detected once. The V and J genes are TRBV29-1 and TRBJ1-1; D is perhaps TRBD1 (5 bases). CDR1 and CDR2 (germline): SQVTM, ANQGSEA. CDR3 length equals 13 residues. V was clipped by 4 bases and J by 2 bases, with 11 bases between them. CDR3 DNA sequence: TGCAGCGTTGTACGGCAGGGTAACACTGAAGCTTTCTTT. Translated: CSVVRQGNTEAFF.

This clone was detected once. V and J are TRBV19 and TRBJ1-6; 8 nucleotides agree with TRBD1. CDR3 length equals 15 residues. V was pared by 4 bases and J by 5 bases, with 4 bases of the junction left unmatched. Per germline, CDR1 LNHDA and CDR2 SQIVND (reference sequence). The CDR3 loop reads CASSTTGGNNSPLHF. In DNA, the CDR3 is TGTGCCAGTAGTACTACAGGGGGGAATAATTCACCCCTCCACTTT. The full variable domain, its missing parts supplied by reference TRBV19 and TRBJ1-6, is DGGITQSPKYLFRKEGQNVTLSCEQNLNHDAMYWYRQDPGQGLRLIYYSQIVNDFQKGDIAEGYSVSREKKESFPLTVTSAQKNPTAFYLCASSTTGGNNSPLHFGNGTRLTVT.

The chain employs TRBV4-3 and TRBJ2-5, with 7 bases lining up with TRBD2. The germline V gene encodes CDR1 LGHNA and CDR2 YSLEER. The CDR3 is made up of 16 amino acids. V lost 4 bases, J lost 4 bases, and 12 bases stayed unmatched. The CDR3 nucleotides are TGCGCCAGCAGCCTGGGAACGCGGGGGAAGGGAGAGACCCAGTACTTC. Its protein is CASSLGTRGKGETQYF.

This clone has at least ten counts. The V and J genes are TRBV14 and TRBJ2-7; D is uncertain. Germline CDR1 and CDR2: SGHDN and FVKESK. CDR3 length equals 12 residues. Trimming pared 1 base from V and 9 bases from J, leaving 10 bases between. CDR3 in amino acids: CASSQAAQRQYF. CDR3 DNA sequence: TGTGCCAGCAGCCAAGCTGCGCAGAGGCAGTACTTC. Full variable domain (outside the CDR3, taken from reference TRBV14 and TRBJ2-7): EAGVTQFPSHSVIEKGQTVTLRCDPISGHDNLYWYRRVMGKEIKFLLHFVKESKQDESGMPNNRFLAERTGGTYSTLKVQPAELEDSGVYFCASSQAAQRQYFGPGTRLTVT.

V gene TRBV7-2 combines with J gene TRBJ1-5; possibly TRBD1 for D (6 bases). This CDR3 comprises 15 residues. V was shortened by 5 bases and J by 6 bases, with 17 bases between the two germline ends. The V gene's germline CDR1 is SGHTA and CDR2 FQGNSA. CDR3 sequence (DNA): TGTGCCAGCAGCCCCCAGGCGGGGGCGCGTCAGCCCCAGCATTTT. Translation: CASSPQAGARQPQHF.